What follows are 15 T cell receptor beta chains derived from one specimen sequenced in a study of beta chain features in type 1 diabetes. The sequenced template was cDNA made from the entire isolated RNA. Clones were sequenced by immunoSEQ multiplex PCR, and TCRdb holds only the in-frame ones, with some missing. The sample consists of 38,000 or so clones, about 65% of them appearing once. The specimen sequenced was Tregs from blood. These receptor sequences come from a woman aged 25 to 39 in good health.

The chain joins TRBV7-8 to TRBJ2-5, with 7 nucleotides matching TRBD1. With V trimmed by 1 base and J by 3 bases, 5 bases remained unmatched. CDR3 size: 15 residues. Germline CDR1 and CDR2: SGHVS and FQNEAQ. DNA for the CDR3: TGTGCCAGCAGCTTAGGGGGGCAGGGGGAAGAGACCCAGTACTTC. It encodes CASSLGGQGEETQYF.

V and J are TRBV7-8 and TRBJ2-7, with 7 bases identical to TRBD1. CDR1 is SGHVS, CDR2 FQNEAQ, per germline. The CDR3 totals 14 residues. After removal of 5 bases from V and 3 bases from J, the junction contained 7 bases not matched to a gene. The CDR3 reads CASSAQWTGYEQYF. CDR3 in DNA: TGTGCCAGCAGCGCGCAATGGACAGGCTACGAGCAGTACTTC.

The V call is TRBV7-3, the J call TRBJ2-3; D remains ambiguous. This CDR3 comprises 15 residues. Deletions cut 5 bases from V and 3 bases from J, with 15 bases between. Germline V CDR1 and CDR2: SGHTA, FQGTGA. The CDR3 here is CASSPKAVGTDTQYF. CDR3 DNA sequence: TGTGCCAGCAGCCCAAAGGCTGTCGGGACAGATACGCAGTATTTT.

The chain is built from TRBV29-1 and TRBJ1-2; TRBD1 aligns across 7 bases. The germline CDR1 and CDR2 sequences are SQVTM and ANQGSEA. Germline trimming cut 1 base from V and 5 bases from J; bases unmatched to any gene: 7. The CDR3 spans 14 residues. The CDR3 loop is CSVEVQQGWYGYTF. The CDR3 DNA reads as TGCAGCGTTGAAGTTCAACAGGGGTGGTATGGCTACACCTTC.

This rearrangement joins TRBV5-1 to TRBJ2-7; the D is unclear. Germline V CDR1 and CDR2: SGHRS, YFSETQ. The V end was cut by 0 bases, the J end by 7 bases, with 5 bases between. CDR3 size: 11 residues. The DNA of the CDR3 is TGCGCCAGCAGCTTGGAACGGGAGCAGTACTTC. Translating it yields CASSLEREQYF.

The table lists this clone with a few counts. The chain couples TRBV10-3 to TRBJ2-3, with 9 bases fitting TRBD1. CDR1 and CDR2 (germline): ENHRY, SYGVKD. The junction had 9 bases not matched to a gene; V was cut back by 7 bases and J by 1 base. The CDR3 is made up of 16 amino acids. This chain's CDR3 is CAITDTTGGGTDTQYF. CDR3 in DNA: TGTGCCATCACTGATACGACAGGGGGAGGCACAGATACGCAGTATTTT.

In its sample, this clone was seen once. This chain connects TRBV28 to TRBJ2-7; D remains unclear. Trimming left V 1 base short and J 0 bases short, with 13 bases between. Germline values: CDR1 MDHEN, CDR2 SYDVKM. The CDR3 is made up of 16 amino acids. CDR3 sequence (DNA): TGTGCCAGCAGTTTATTTGGGCCCATTAGCTCCTACGAGCAGTACTTC. Amino acid sequence: CASSLFGPISSYEQYF.

The chain combines TRBV10-3 with TRBJ1-2; TRBD1 matches 8 bases. Germline V gene lookup returns CDR1 ENHRY and CDR2 SYGVKD. The CDR3 runs to 14 residues. The trim removed 0 bases at V and 7 bases at J, leaving 4 bases unmatched. In DNA, the CDR3 is TGTGCCATCAGTGAGTCTGGACAGGGAAGTGGCTACACCTTC. Encoded protein: CAISESGQGSGYTF.

This clone has a single count. The chain is built from TRBV7-9 and TRBJ2-7; tentatively, D is TRBD2 (6 bases). Germline assignment: CDR1 SEHNR and CDR2 FQNEAQ (reference sequence). The CDR3 totals 16 residues. V was shortened by 4 bases and J by 1 base, with 17 bases between the two germline ends. The CDR3 coding sequence is TGTGCCAGCAGCTATCCATCCGGGACTGGTTCCTACGAGCAGTACTTC. It encodes CASSYPSGTGSYEQYF.

This clone was counted only a few times. The chain employs TRBV18 and TRBJ1-1; D gene ambiguous. Trimming pared 2 bases from V and 1 base from J, leaving 11 bases between. CDR1 and CDR2 from the germline V gene are KGHSH and LQKENI. The CDR3 runs to 15 residues. CDR3 sequence (DNA): TGTGCCAGCTCACCAGTCAGTACCTCGAACACTGAAGCTTTCTTT. This encodes CASSPVSTSNTEAFF.

This clone occurred once. The chain recombines TRBV11-2 with TRBJ1-2; TRBD1 agrees at 9 bases. CDR3 length: 14 amino acids. J gave up 7 bases and V 3 bases, and 6 bases lay outside the gene matches. Germline V gene lookup returns CDR1 SGHAT and CDR2 FQNNGV. The DNA for the CDR3 is TGTGCCAGCAGCTTCGGGACAGGGTCGGGTGGCTACACCTTC. Translated, it gives CASSFGTGSGGYTF.

This clone appeared a few times. The gene calls are TRBV5-1 and TRBJ2-5; D ambiguous. The J call may be wrong; the DNA end is better matched by TRBJ2-7. The CDR3 has 11 residues. The germline V gene encodes CDR1 SGHRS and CDR2 YFSETQ. The CDR3 sequence: CASSARNEQYF. Here the CDR3 DNA reads TGCGCCAGCAGCGCCCGAAACGAGCAGTACTTC.

The rearrangement uses TRBV30 and TRBJ2-1; the D is unclear. V was pared by 3 bases and J by 5 bases, with 14 bases between. The CDR3 length is 14 residues. From germline, CDR1 is GTSNPN and CDR2 SVGIG (reference sequence). The CDR3 sequence is CAWSVANFHNEQFF. The CDR3 coding sequence is TGTGCCTGGAGCGTTGCTAATTTCCACAATGAGCAGTTCTTC.

The chain combines TRBV7-2 with TRBJ2-5; D is perhaps TRBD1 (6 bases). Germline values: CDR1 SGHTA, CDR2 FQGNSA. CDR3 length: 15 residues. V was cut by 5 bases and J by 4 bases, with 17 bases left in between. CDR3 loop: CASSPQTGPRETQYF. CDR3 nucleotide sequence: TGTGCCAGCAGCCCTCAGACAGGCCCCCGAGAGACCCAGTACTTC.

This chain links TRBV9 with TRBJ2-1, with D perhaps TRBD1 (5 bases). This CDR3 is built from 15 residues. With 0 bases removed from V and 6 bases from J, the gap between germline ends came to 13 bases. The V gene's germline CDR1 is SGDLS and CDR2 YYNGEE. The CDR3 reads CASSVVTGSRNEQFF. CDR3 sequence (DNA): TGTGCCAGCAGCGTAGTAACAGGCAGTCGCAATGAGCAGTTCTTC.